These T cell receptor beta chains were read from a single sample in a study of shared clonotypes between healthy human individuals. Method: immunoSEQ multiplex PCR; TCRdb's copy keeps in-frame clones and lacks some. In the table there are a few million clones, roughly 92% of which are singletons. The material sequenced was naive CD4+ T cells sorted from blood. All receptors come from a man aged 18 to 29 in good health. The CDR3 runs from the conserved cysteine through the conserved F or W. The D gene is left open where the match is weak. Clone size, where shown, is once, few, many, or a class for clones that have expanded.

cdr3_length: 14; clone_size: -; j_call: TRBJ1-2; v_call: TRBV6-5; d_call: -; cdr3_nt: TGTGCCAGCAGTGAGGGTTGGGCAGGGGATGGCTACACCTTC; cdr3_aa: CASSEGWAGDGYTF
cdr3_length: 15; clone_size: -; j_call: TRBJ2-5; v_call: TRBV19; d_call: TRBD1; cdr3_nt: TGTGCCAGTAGTATTGGGGGGACAGGGAAAGAGACCCAGTACTTC; cdr3_aa: CASSIGGTGKETQYF
cdr3_length: 13; clone_size: -; j_call: TRBJ2-7; v_call: TRBV5-1; d_call: -; cdr3_nt: TGCGCCAGCAGCTTAGCGAAGGCCTACGAGCAGTACTTC; cdr3_aa: CASSLAKAYEQYF
cdr3_length: 16; clone_size: -; j_call: TRBJ1-1; v_call: TRBV5-1; d_call: TRBD1; cdr3_nt: TGCGCCAGCAGCTTGAGACAGGGGGCGGGAAACACTGAAGCTTTCTTT; cdr3_aa: CASSLRQGAGNTEAFF
cdr3_length: 17; clone_size: once; j_call: TRBJ1-2; v_call: TRBV28; d_call: TRBD1; cdr3_nt: TGTGCCAGCCGTGACCCCGGAGGGGGCAGTTCTAACTATGGCTACACCTTC; cdr3_aa: CASRDPGGGSSNYGYTF
cdr3_length: 15; clone_size: -; j_call: TRBJ2-7; v_call: TRBV19; d_call: TRBD1; cdr3_nt: TGTGCCAGTAGTATTCCGGGGACAGGGGCCTCCGAGCAGTACTTC; cdr3_aa: CASSIPGTGASEQYF
cdr3_length: 13; clone_size: -; j_call: TRBJ1-2; v_call: TRBV4-1; d_call: -; cdr3_nt: TGCGCCAGCAGCCAAGATCGGTGGGATGGCTACACCTTC; cdr3_aa: CASSQDRWDGYTF
cdr3_length: 12; clone_size: -; j_call: TRBJ2-6; v_call: TRBV5-6; d_call: -; cdr3_nt: TGTGCCGGATCCATGGGGGCCAACGTCCTGACTTTC; cdr3_aa: CAGSMGANVLTF
cdr3_length: 16; clone_size: -; j_call: TRBJ2-1; v_call: TRBV5-1; d_call: -; cdr3_nt: TGCGCCAGCAGCGCGGCTTCTCGCGAGGCATACAATGAGCAGTTCTTC; cdr3_aa: CASSAASREAYNEQFF
cdr3_length: 15; clone_size: -; j_call: TRBJ2-2; v_call: TRBV2; d_call: -; cdr3_nt: TGTGCCAGCAGTGGGTGGGGGCCGAACACCGGGGAGCTGTTTTTT; cdr3_aa: CASSGWGPNTGELFF
cdr3_length: 15; clone_size: -; j_call: TRBJ2-3; v_call: TRBV19; d_call: -; cdr3_nt: TGTGCCAGTAGTCCCCAGAGCGGCCACGGGAATACGCAGTATTTT; cdr3_aa: CASSPQSGHGNTQYF
cdr3_length: 13; clone_size: few; j_call: TRBJ2-7; v_call: TRBV7-2; d_call: -; cdr3_nt: TGTGCCAGCAGCCCCCAAGGACCGGGCGAGCAGTACTTC; cdr3_aa: CASSPQGPGEQYF
cdr3_length: 13; clone_size: -; j_call: TRBJ1-5; v_call: TRBV19; d_call: -; cdr3_nt: TGTGCCAGTCAGGGTCGCGCAAGTCAGCCCCAGCATTTT; cdr3_aa: CASQGRASQPQHF
cdr3_length: 17; clone_size: -; j_call: TRBJ1-6; v_call: TRBV5-1; d_call: TRBD1; cdr3_nt: TGCGCCAGCAGCACGGGACAGGGAATTTTGCCCCATTCACCCCTCCACTTT; cdr3_aa: CASSTGQGILPHSPLHF
cdr3_length: 16; clone_size: once; j_call: TRBJ1-2; v_call: TRBV4-3; d_call: TRBD1; cdr3_nt: TGCGCCAGCAGCCAAGATTGGACAGGGGGCTCCTATGGCTACACCTTC; cdr3_aa: CASSQDWTGGSYGYTF
cdr3_length: 15; clone_size: -; j_call: TRBJ1-6; v_call: TRBV5-1; d_call: TRBD1; cdr3_nt: TGCGCCAGCAGCTCCGGGACAGGGGCCAATTCACCCCTCCACTTT; cdr3_aa: CASSSGTGANSPLHF
cdr3_length: 16; clone_size: -; j_call: TRBJ2-3; v_call: TRBV28; d_call: TRBD2; cdr3_nt: TGTGCCAGCAGCTCTCTTGGACTAGCCACCACAGATACGCAGTATTTT; cdr3_aa: CASSSLGLATTDTQYF
cdr3_length: 16; clone_size: -; j_call: TRBJ1-1; v_call: TRBV28; d_call: TRBD1; cdr3_nt: TGTGCCAGCAATGTTCTCCTGGGGACAGGGAACACTGAAGCTTTCTTT; cdr3_aa: CASNVLLGTGNTEAFF
cdr3_length: 17; clone_size: -; j_call: TRBJ2-1; v_call: TRBV7-3; d_call: TRBD2; cdr3_nt: TGTGCCAGCAGCGTCTCCTCCGGGGGGTCCAGATACAATGAGCAGTTCTTC; cdr3_aa: CASSVSSGGSRYNEQFF
cdr3_length: 16; clone_size: -; j_call: TRBJ1-6; v_call: TRBV5-6; d_call: TRBD1; cdr3_nt: TGTGCCAGCAGCGACCCTGGACAGGGGGATAATTCACCCCTCCACTTT; cdr3_aa: CASSDPGQGDNSPLHF
cdr3_length: 15; clone_size: -; j_call: TRBJ1-4; v_call: TRBV2; d_call: TRBD1; cdr3_nt: TGTGCCAGCAGTGCGGAAACAGGGGCGGGTGAAAAACTGTTTTTT; cdr3_aa: CASSAETGAGEKLFF
cdr3_length: 11; clone_size: -; j_call: TRBJ2-7; v_call: TRBV10-3; d_call: -; cdr3_nt: TGTGCCATCAGTAACTCCTACGAGCAGTACTTC; cdr3_aa: CAISNSYEQYF
cdr3_length: 15; clone_size: -; j_call: TRBJ1-5; v_call: TRBV19; d_call: -; cdr3_nt: TGTGCCAGTAGAGGACCGTCCGGTAGCAATCAGCCCCAGCATTTT; cdr3_aa: CASRGPSGSNQPQHF
cdr3_length: 18; clone_size: -; j_call: TRBJ2-7; v_call: TRBV18; d_call: -; cdr3_nt: TGTGCCAGCTCACCGTCCGAGATGATAATGGGGGGTAACAACGAGCAGTACTTC; cdr3_aa: CASSPSEMIMGGNNEQYF
cdr3_length: 14; clone_size: -; j_call: TRBJ2-1; v_call: TRBV19; d_call: -; cdr3_nt: TGTGCCAGTAGTATCGGCAGGGTGCGGGATGAGCAGTTCTTC; cdr3_aa: CASSIGRVRDEQFF
cdr3_length: 14; clone_size: -; j_call: TRBJ1-1; v_call: TRBV6-4; d_call: -; cdr3_nt: TGTGCCAGCTCCCCGGGGAGAGGGGACACTGAAGCTTTCTTT; cdr3_aa: CASSPGRGDTEAFF
cdr3_length: 13; clone_size: once; j_call: TRBJ2-3; v_call: TRBV6-1; d_call: -; cdr3_nt: TGTGCCAGCAGCAACAGGGGCACAGATACGCAGTATTTT; cdr3_aa: CASSNRGTDTQYF
cdr3_length: 14; clone_size: -; j_call: TRBJ2-7; v_call: TRBV6-5; d_call: -; cdr3_nt: TGTGCCAGCAGTTACGCCCCCGGCCGCTACGAGCAGTACTTC; cdr3_aa: CASSYAPGRYEQYF
cdr3_length: 16; clone_size: -; j_call: TRBJ1-3; v_call: TRBV19; d_call: -; cdr3_nt: TGTGCCAGTACCCCCGGATGGGGGATCTCTGGAAACACCATATATTTT; cdr3_aa: CASTPGWGISGNTIYF
cdr3_length: 13; clone_size: few; j_call: TRBJ1-5; v_call: TRBV10-3; d_call: -; cdr3_nt: TGTGCCATCAGTGAAGACCCGACAGGAGAGTGGGAGTTT; cdr3_aa: CAISEDPTGEWEF
cdr3_length: 14; clone_size: once; j_call: TRBJ2-1; v_call: TRBV6-5; d_call: -; cdr3_nt: TGTGCCAGCAGCCTTGGAGGGGAAGCCAATGAGCAGTTCTTC; cdr3_aa: CASSLGGEANEQFF
cdr3_length: 15; clone_size: -; j_call: TRBJ2-2; v_call: TRBV5-1; d_call: -; cdr3_nt: TGCGCCAGCAGCTTGGCGGTTCAGGGCACCGGGGAGCTGTTTTTT; cdr3_aa: CASSLAVQGTGELFF
cdr3_length: 11; clone_size: -; j_call: TRBJ2-7; v_call: TRBV30; d_call: -; cdr3_nt: TGTGCCTGGACTAGTTCCTACGAGCAGTACTTC; cdr3_aa: CAWTSSYEQYF
cdr3_length: 15; clone_size: -; j_call: TRBJ1-4; v_call: TRBV4-1; d_call: TRBD1; cdr3_nt: TGCGCCAGCAGCCAATGGGGACAGGCTAATGAAAAACTGTTTTTT; cdr3_aa: CASSQWGQANEKLFF
cdr3_length: 14; clone_size: -; j_call: TRBJ2-7; v_call: TRBV7-2; d_call: -; cdr3_nt: TGTGCCAGCAGCCCACGGAACACACTCTACGAGCAGTACTTC; cdr3_aa: CASSPRNTLYEQYF
cdr3_length: 15; clone_size: -; j_call: TRBJ2-2; v_call: TRBV19; d_call: -; cdr3_nt: TGTGCCAGTAGGGCAGTTTTGGGCGGGACCGGGGAGCTGTTTTTT; cdr3_aa: CASRAVLGGTGELFF
cdr3_length: 13; clone_size: -; j_call: TRBJ1-1; v_call: TRBV28; d_call: -; cdr3_nt: TGTGCCAGCAGTTTGATAAAAAAGGATGAAGCTTTCTTT; cdr3_aa: CASSLIKKDEAFF
cdr3_length: 14; clone_size: -; j_call: TRBJ2-5; v_call: TRBV11-2; d_call: -; cdr3_nt: TGTGCCAGCAGTCCTGACAGGAACCAAGAGACCCAGTACTTC; cdr3_aa: CASSPDRNQETQYF
cdr3_length: 16; clone_size: -; j_call: TRBJ2-7; v_call: TRBV9; d_call: TRBD2; cdr3_nt: TGTGCCAGCAGCCCAGACCGGACTAGCGGGAGACACGAGCAGTACTTC; cdr3_aa: CASSPDRTSGRHEQYF
cdr3_length: 15; clone_size: -; j_call: TRBJ2-7; v_call: TRBV28; d_call: -; cdr3_nt: TGTGCCAGCAGTTTAGCCCTGGGGGGTTTGGGCGAGCAGTACTTC; cdr3_aa: CASSLALGGLGEQYF
cdr3_length: 13; clone_size: -; j_call: TRBJ2-7; v_call: TRBV7-2; d_call: -; cdr3_nt: TGTGCCAGCAGCCCAACACAGGGCTACGAGCAGTACTTC; cdr3_aa: CASSPTQGYEQYF
cdr3_length: 14; clone_size: -; j_call: TRBJ1-1; v_call: TRBV5-4; d_call: -; cdr3_nt: TGTGCCAGCAGCTTGAACTTACAAGACACTGAAGCTTTCTTT; cdr3_aa: CASSLNLQDTEAFF
cdr3_length: 13; clone_size: -; j_call: TRBJ2-7; v_call: TRBV10-3; d_call: -; cdr3_nt: TGTGCCATCAGTGAGTCCCCGGGTTACGAGCAGTACTTC; cdr3_aa: CAISESPGYEQYF
cdr3_length: 15; clone_size: -; j_call: TRBJ2-7; v_call: TRBV30; d_call: TRBD1; cdr3_nt: TGTGCCTGGAGCGCAAGACAGGGCGTGACCTACGAGCAGTACTTC; cdr3_aa: CAWSARQGVTYEQYF
cdr3_length: 13; clone_size: -; j_call: TRBJ1-5; v_call: TRBV6-6; d_call: -; cdr3_nt: TGTGCCAGCAGTTACTCGTCGGTTCAGCCCCAGCATTTT; cdr3_aa: CASSYSSVQPQHF
cdr3_length: 15; clone_size: -; j_call: TRBJ2-2; v_call: TRBV28; d_call: TRBD1; cdr3_nt: TGTGCCAGCAGTTTGTTAACAGGGGGTAACGGGGAGCTGTTTTTT; cdr3_aa: CASSLLTGGNGELFF
cdr3_length: 19; clone_size: once; j_call: TRBJ2-3; v_call: TRBV5-6; d_call: TRBD2; cdr3_nt: TGTGCCAGCAGATATGGACTAGCGGGAGTGGAGGGGGGCACAGATACGCAGTATTTT; cdr3_aa: CASRYGLAGVEGGTDTQYF
cdr3_length: 14; clone_size: -; j_call: TRBJ2-3; v_call: TRBV6-5; d_call: -; cdr3_nt: TGTGCCAGCAGTTACGGTGCGTTTGGGGGGACGCAGTATTTT; cdr3_aa: CASSYGAFGGTQYF
cdr3_length: 13; clone_size: -; j_call: TRBJ2-3; v_call: TRBV30; d_call: -; cdr3_nt: TGTGCCTGGAGTCTAGGACTCACAGATACGCAGTATTTT; cdr3_aa: CAWSLGLTDTQYF
cdr3_length: 20; clone_size: -; j_call: TRBJ2-6; v_call: TRBV9; d_call: TRBD2; cdr3_nt: TGTGCCAGCAGCGCATCGACTAGCGGGAGTTCATGGGCTGGGGCCAACGTCCTGACTTTC; cdr3_aa: CASSASTSGSSWAGANVLTF
cdr3_length: 12; clone_size: few; j_call: TRBJ1-5; v_call: TRBV30; d_call: -; cdr3_nt: TGTGCCTGGAGTGTTTTGGGCCAGCCCCAGCATTTT; cdr3_aa: CAWSVLGQPQHF
cdr3_length: 14; clone_size: -; j_call: TRBJ1-4; v_call: TRBV27; d_call: TRBD1; cdr3_nt: TGTGCCAGCAGTTTCGACAGGGGAGTTGAAAAACTGTTTTTT; cdr3_aa: CASSFDRGVEKLFF
cdr3_length: 14; clone_size: -; j_call: TRBJ1-6; v_call: TRBV9; d_call: -; cdr3_nt: TGTGCCAGCAGCGTAGCAACCTATAATTCACCCCTCCACTTT; cdr3_aa: CASSVATYNSPLHF
cdr3_length: 13; clone_size: -; j_call: TRBJ2-3; v_call: TRBV10-3; d_call: -; cdr3_nt: TGTGCCATCAAGGCGACTAGCACAGATACGCAGTATTTT; cdr3_aa: CAIKATSTDTQYF
cdr3_length: 14; clone_size: -; j_call: TRBJ1-1; v_call: TRBV5-1; d_call: -; cdr3_nt: TGCGCCAGCAGCTTATCGGACACGAACACTGAAGCTTTCTTT; cdr3_aa: CASSLSDTNTEAFF
cdr3_length: 16; clone_size: -; j_call: TRBJ2-2; v_call: TRBV7-6; d_call: -; cdr3_nt: TGTGCCAGCAGCTTAATTGGGGGCCCGAACACCGGGGAGCTGTTTTTT; cdr3_aa: CASSLIGGPNTGELFF
cdr3_length: 13; clone_size: -; j_call: TRBJ2-5; v_call: TRBV7-2; d_call: -; cdr3_nt: TGTGCCAGCAGCCGAAGTAGCCTGGAGACCCAGTACTTC; cdr3_aa: CASSRSSLETQYF
cdr3_length: 12; clone_size: -; j_call: TRBJ2-7; v_call: TRBV28; d_call: -; cdr3_nt: TGTGCCAGCAGCCCCCCGATCTACGAGCAGTACTTC; cdr3_aa: CASSPPIYEQYF
cdr3_length: 14; clone_size: -; j_call: TRBJ1-1; v_call: TRBV7-2; d_call: TRBD1; cdr3_nt: TGTGCCAGCAGCTTAGACAGGGGGCCCACTGAAGCTTTCTTT; cdr3_aa: CASSLDRGPTEAFF